This is a list of T cell receptor beta chains from one sample in a study of CD8 T cell repertoires and HIV-1 epitope variants. These receptors' targets are unknown. The data were produced by immunoSEQ multiplex PCR, yet TCRdb's version contains in-frame clones alone and is incomplete. The data hold under 7,500 clones, with around two thirds observed a single time. Sequences were obtained from cultured CD8+ T cells derived from PBMCs. These receptors originate from a male donor with HIV. Both conserved end residues are part of each CDR3.

V: TRBV5-1
J: TRBJ1-2
CDR3: CASSLAVDQGYGYTF

V: TRBV2
J: TRBJ1-5
CDR3: CASAGGNQPQHF

V: TRBV6-5
J: TRBJ2-7
CDR3: CASSLDSHHNYEQYF

V: TRBV28
J: TRBJ2-7
CDR3: CASSFGSGNYEQYF

V: TRBV5-8
J: TRBJ2-2
CDR3: CASSLVGLTGELFF

V: TRBV4-1
J: TRBJ1-4
CDR3: CASSLGQGVEKLFF

V: TRBV5-1
J: TRBJ1-3
CDR3: CASSLVGILAPGNTIYF

V: TRBV10-3
J: TRBJ1-3
CDR3: CAISESRDTGNTIYF

V: TRBV27
J: TRBJ2-7
CDR3: CASSLTRSYEQYF

V: TRBV7-6
J: TRBJ2-7
CDR3: CASSSLKGRPYEQYF

V: TRBV2
J: TRBJ1-2
CDR3: CASSEGGLNYGYTF

V: TRBV5-1
J: TRBJ2-5
CDR3: CASCTFLTGTGAETQYF

V: TRBV13
J: TRBJ2-2
CDR3: CASSTRGSGRTGELFF

V: TRBV11-3
J: TRBJ2-5
CDR3: CASSLERGGLETQYF

V: TRBV6-1
J: TRBJ1-2
CDR3: CASSEPPAGSYGYGYTF

V: TRBV19
J: TRBJ1-1
CDR3: CASSQGYSRNGMNTEAFF

V: TRBV5-6
J: TRBJ1-2
CDR3: CASSPGQGVDYGYTF

V: TRBV7-9
J: TRBJ2-1
CDR3: CASSLEGSSYNEQFF

V: TRBV19
J: TRBJ1-2
CDR3: CASSLGQGYGYTF

V: TRBV23-1
J: TRBJ2-2
CDR3: CASSQSTLYTGELFF

V: TRBV28
J: TRBJ1-1
CDR3: CASRTGEVTEAFF

V: TRBV5-4
J: TRBJ2-5
CDR3: CASSLAGNAGGTQYF

V: TRBV5-1
J: TRBJ2-1
CDR3: CASSLTSSFPNEQFF

V: TRBV7-8
J: TRBJ2-1
CDR3: CASSLESGTYNEQFF

V: TRBV2
J: TRBJ2-1
CDR3: CASRSLDSPEQFF

V: TRBV7-2
J: TRBJ1-5
CDR3: CASSPEGYSNQPQHF

V: TRBV28
J: TRBJ2-1
CDR3: CASGLTQSYNEQFF

V: TRBV7-9
J: TRBJ2-7
CDR3: CASSSTLRGQGIYEQYF

V: TRBV29-1
J: TRBJ1-4
CDR3: CSVGVSATNEKLFF

V: TRBV5-5
J: TRBJ2-5
CDR3: CASSPLGTSETQYF

V: TRBV5-4
J: TRBJ1-1
CDR3: CASGQMNTEAFF

V: TRBV11-1
J: TRBJ2-7
CDR3: CASSLVSAPGYEQYF

V: TRBV27
J: TRBJ2-3
CDR3: CASSSPLSGSTDTQYF

V: TRBV5-6
J: TRBJ1-3
CDR3: CASSETPSGNTIYF

V: TRBV2
J: TRBJ2-5
CDR3: CASSEGGTGRETQYF

V: TRBV28
J: TRBJ1-1
CDR3: CASREGWGGTEAFF

V: TRBV11-2
J: TRBJ2-7
CDR3: CASSLEAGPGYEQYF

V: TRBV18
J: TRBJ2-2
CDR3: CASSPPVTANTGELFF

V: TRBV9
J: TRBJ1-1
CDR3: CASSVSGVNTEAFF

V: TRBV6-1
J: TRBJ2-5
CDR3: CASSEKLAGALGYQETQYF

V: TRBV15
J: TRBJ1-1
CDR3: CATSITGQGADTEAFF

V: TRBV7-9
J: TRBJ2-5
CDR3: CASSSLRGPTYQETQYF

V: TRBV27
J: TRBJ2-1
CDR3: CARRTTAPMSSYNEQFF

V: TRBV6-5
J: TRBJ2-4
CDR3: CASSSPDRAKNIQYF

V: TRBV27
J: TRBJ1-1
CDR3: CASSQNRLDRAVEAFF

V: TRBV29-1
J: TRBJ2-3
CDR3: CSVEGGPPRADTQYF

V: TRBV7-8
J: TRBJ1-2
CDR3: CASNPPQGAPNYGYTF

V: TRBV10-1
J: TRBJ2-7
CDR3: CASSICRHSYEQYF